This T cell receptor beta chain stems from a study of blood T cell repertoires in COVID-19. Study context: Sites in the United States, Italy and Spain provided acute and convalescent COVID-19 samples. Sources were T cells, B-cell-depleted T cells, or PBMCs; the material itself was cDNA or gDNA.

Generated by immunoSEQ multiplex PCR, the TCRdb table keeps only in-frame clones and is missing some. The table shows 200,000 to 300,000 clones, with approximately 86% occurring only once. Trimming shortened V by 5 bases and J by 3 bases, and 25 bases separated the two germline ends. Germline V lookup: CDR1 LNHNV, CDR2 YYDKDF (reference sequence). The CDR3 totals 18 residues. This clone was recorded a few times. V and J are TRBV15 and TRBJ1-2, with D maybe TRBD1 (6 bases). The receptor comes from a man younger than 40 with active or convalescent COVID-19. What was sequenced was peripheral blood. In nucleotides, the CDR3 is TGTGCCACCAGCGGAAAAGGGGGGGTAGGCGCTGTCGACTATGGCTACACCTTC. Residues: CATSGKGGVGAVDYGYTF.